These 8 T cell receptor beta chains were sequenced from one sample in a study of beta chain features in type 1 diabetes. Points from the study as a whole: When Type 1 diabetes patients were examined, their TCRB CDR3s proved moderately but significantly shorter in all four CD4+ subsets.

As every portion of the isolated RNA was reverse transcribed, the sequencing read expressed TCRB transcripts. Sequenced by immunoSEQ multiplex PCR; TCRdb stores in-frame clones only, minus some. The top ten clones hold about 0.018% of a sample with about 250,000 clones, roughly a tenth of them seen once. Their antigen targets remain unknown. The material sequenced was naive CD4+ T cells from blood. The receptor set was obtained from a man aged 25-45 years with type 1 diabetes.

This clone was counted only a few times. This chain links TRBV7-2 with TRBJ1-6, with no clear D. Per the germline V gene, CDR1 is SGHTA and CDR2 is FQGNSA. V gave up 5 bases and J gave up 11 bases, with 13 bases separating them. The CDR3 has 13 amino acids. CDR3 amino acids: CASSAEQEAPLHF. The CDR3 DNA reads TGTGCCAGCAGCGCTGAGCAGGAGGCACCCCTCCACTTT.

The chain carries TRBV18 and TRBJ2-4, with 8 bases fitting TRBD1. The CDR3 extends over 15 amino acids. The V gene's germline CDR1 is KGHSH and CDR2 LQKENI. The V segment lost 2 bases and the J segment 6 bases; nucleotides outside the gene matches: 6. CDR3 region: CASSPWAGGLNIQYF. The CDR3 coding sequence is TGTGCCAGCTCACCATGGGCAGGGGGCTTAAACATTCAGTACTTC.

In this sample, this clone turned up a few times. This rearrangement joins TRBV6-5 to TRBJ2-5, with D possibly matching TRBD2 (5 bases). Trimming pared 5 bases from V and 5 bases from J, leaving 6 bases between. CDR3 length equals 11 residues. CDR1 MNHEY and CDR2 SVGAGI come from the germline V gene. CDR3 nucleotides: TGTGCCAGCAGTCGCGGGGAGACCCAGTACTTC. Translating gives CASSRGETQYF.

The rearrangement links TRBV6-1 to TRBJ2-3, with D perhaps TRBD1 (6 bases). The V gene lost 6 bases and the J gene lost 4 bases, with 14 bases spanning the gap. The CDR3 sequence is 14 residues long. CDR1 and CDR2 (germline): MNHNS, SASEGT. The CDR3: CASRAQGSADTQYF. For the CDR3, the DNA is TGTGCCAGCAGGGCACAGGGTTCCGCAGATACGCAGTATTTT.

This clone was seen a handful of times. CDR3 protein: CAIRDRVVNEQFF. DNA for the CDR3: TGTGCCATCCGGGACAGGGTGGTTAATGAGCAGTTCTTC. The V gene is TRBV10-3, the J gene TRBJ2-1; TRBD1 aligns across 9 bases. Germline V gene sequence: CDR1 ENHRY, CDR2 SYGVKD. J gave up 7 bases and V 8 bases, and 6 bases lay outside the gene matches. CDR3 length: 13 amino acids.

The chain employs TRBV19 and TRBJ2-3; TRBD2 aligns across 9 bases. Germline V lookup: CDR1 LNHDA, CDR2 SQIVND (reference sequence). The V gene end was trimmed by 5 bases and the J gene end by 0 bases; junction bases not matched to a gene: 0. The CDR3 covers 14 residues. CDR3 amino acids: CASSLAGSTDTQYF. The CDR3 coding sequence is TGTGCCAGTAGTCTAGCGGGAAGCACAGATACGCAGTATTTT.

The table lists this clone with a few counts. The chain employs TRBV19 and TRBJ1-6; TRBD1 aligns across 7 bases. From germline, CDR1 is LNHDA and CDR2 SQIVND (reference sequence). This CDR3 is built from 13 residues. The V and J ends lost 10 bases and 8 bases, in that order; junction bases with no gene match: 8. The CDR3, as DNA: TGTGCCACGCAGGGGCAGGGGGATTCACCCCTCCACTTT. Translation: CATQGQGDSPLHF.

The chain employs TRBV7-3 and TRBJ2-5; no definite D call. V was pared by 1 base and J by 1 base, with 7 bases between. This CDR3 is built from 14 residues. The germline gives CDR1 SGHTA, CDR2 FQGTGA. CDR3: CASSLSRAQETQYF. CDR3 in DNA: TGTGCCAGCAGCTTAAGTCGAGCCCAAGAGACCCAGTACTTC. Filled out from reference TRBV7-3 and TRBJ2-5, the complete variable domain reads GAGVSQTPSNKVTEKGKYVELRCDPISGHTALYWYRQSLGQGPEFLIYFQGTGAADDSGLPNDRFFAVRPEGSVSTLKIQRTERGDSAVYLCASSLSRAQETQYFGPGTRLLVL.